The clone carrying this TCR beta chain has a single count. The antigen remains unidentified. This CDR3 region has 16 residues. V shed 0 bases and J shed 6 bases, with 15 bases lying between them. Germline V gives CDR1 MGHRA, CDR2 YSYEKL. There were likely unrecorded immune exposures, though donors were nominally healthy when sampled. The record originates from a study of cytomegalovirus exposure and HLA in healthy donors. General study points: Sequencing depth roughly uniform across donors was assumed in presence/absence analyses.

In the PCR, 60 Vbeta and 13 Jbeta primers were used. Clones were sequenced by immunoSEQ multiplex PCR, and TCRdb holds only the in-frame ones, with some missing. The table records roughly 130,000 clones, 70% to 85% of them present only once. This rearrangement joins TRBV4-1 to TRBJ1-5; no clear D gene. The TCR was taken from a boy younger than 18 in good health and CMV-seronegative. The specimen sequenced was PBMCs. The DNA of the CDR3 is TGCGCCAGCAGCCAAGAGGGCACCCGATCATTTCAGCCCCAGCATTTT. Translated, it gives CASSQEGTRSFQPQHF.